A single sample is the source of the 32 T cell receptor beta chains below, sequenced in a study of T cell repertoires in cytomegalovirus infection. One entry per CDR3 protein, called by TCRdb with MiXCR from the reads. The data contain 310,000 or so distinct CDR3 sequences, 25% of them singletons. The material sequenced was PBMCs. The receptors here all came from a human donor in good health (CMV status not recorded). Some clones in this sample may be carry-over from other donors' samples.

This CDR3 reads CSVELVVRETQYF. CDR3 sequence (DNA): TGCAGCGTTGAACTTGTTGTCCGAGAGACCCAGTACTTC. The chain employs TRBV29-1 and TRBJ2-5; D uncertain. CDR3 length equals 13 residues. From germline, CDR1 is SQVTM and CDR2 ANQGSEA. V was clipped by 2 bases and J by 4 bases, with 11 bases between them.

The chain recombines TRBV20-1 with TRBJ2-2, with a weak D call TRBD1 (5 bases). Trimming pared 0 bases from V and 4 bases from J, leaving 12 bases between. Germline loops: CDR1 DFQATT, CDR2 SNEGSKA (reference sequence). The CDR3 covers 15 residues. DNA for the CDR3: TGCAGTGCTAGAGACGCAGGGAAAAGCACCGGGGAGCTGTTTTTT. Residues: CSARDAGKSTGELFF.

The chain links TRBV20-1 to TRBJ2-3; TRBD2 matches at 8 bases. The CDR3 extends over 14 amino acids. Germline-derived CDR1 and CDR2 are DFQATT and SNEGSKA (reference sequence). In DNA form, the CDR3 reads TGCAGGCTGATTAGCGGGGCGCGCACAGATACGCAGTATTTT. This translates into CRLISGARTDTQYF.

The rearrangement joins TRBV7-9 to TRBJ1-2; D is unresolved. The CDR3 is 13 amino acids. V shed 2 bases and J shed 6 bases, with 10 bases lying between them. Germline V lookup: CDR1 SEHNR, CDR2 FQNEAQ (reference sequence). The CDR3 DNA sequence: TGTGCCAGCAGCTTATCGGGGAAACATGGCTACACCTTC. This gives the protein CASSLSGKHGYTF.

The sample holds many counts of this clonotype. The chain combines TRBV7-8 with TRBJ2-6; D is ambiguous. CDR3 length equals 15 residues. V was clipped by 5 bases and J by 0 bases, with 8 bases between them. Looked up from germline, CDR1 is SGHVS and CDR2 is FQNEAQ. The CDR3 sequence: CASSLISSGANVLTF. The CDR3 bases are TGTGCCAGCAGCCTGATTTCCTCTGGGGCCAACGTCCTGACTTTC.

To note about this clonotype: This may stem from a read error, because a much larger clone lies one nucleotide away. Since no conserved phenylalanine or tryptophan closes the CDR3, a read error is the likely cause. The V and J genes are TRBV6-2 or TRBV6-3 and TRBJ2-7, with 9 bases lining up with TRBD1. CDR1 and CDR2 from the germline V gene are MNHEY and SVGEGT. Trimming at V came to 7 bases and at J to 3 bases, leaving 4 bases not matched to a gene. The CDR3 covers 13 residues. CDR3 nucleotide sequence: TGTGCCAGCAAAGACAGGGGGGTCTACGAGCAGTACTTA. The encoded protein is CASKDRGVYEQYL.

This clonotype appeared many times. V gene TRBV7-2 combines with J gene TRBJ2-5; TRBD1 agrees at 7 bases. The CDR3 length is 13 residues. Germline V gene lookup returns CDR1 SGHTA and CDR2 FQGNSA. Trimming cost V 3 bases and J 5 bases; bases outside gene matches: 3. CDR3 DNA sequence: TGTGCCAGCAGCTTCGGACAGGTGGAGACCCAGTACTTC. As protein: CASSFGQVETQYF.

The genes are TRBV27 and TRBJ1-1; TRBD1 might be the D (5 bases). The germline CDR1 and CDR2 sequences are MNHEY and SMNVEV (reference sequence). This CDR3 spans 12 amino acids. With 4 bases removed from V and 11 bases from J, the gap between germline ends came to 14 bases. CDR3 sequence reads: CASSSPAGYAFF. The DNA for the CDR3 is TGTGCCAGCAGTTCCCCCGCAGGGTACGCTTTCTTT.

In this sample, this clonotype turned up many times. The J gene is TRBJ2-1, the V gene TRBV7-2, with D possibly matching TRBD2 (6 bases). The germline gives CDR1 SGHTA, CDR2 FQGNSA. The germline V and J ends were trimmed by 5 bases and 4 bases, with 18 bases remaining between them. The CDR3 loop spans 16 amino acids. CDR3 loop: CASSKRRRDSYNEQFF. Here the CDR3 DNA reads TGTGCCAGCAGCAAAAGGAGGAGGGATTCGTACAATGAGCAGTTCTTC.

This clonotype appeared a few times. The J gene is TRBJ2-2, the V gene TRBV5-5; a possible D gene is TRBD1 (5 bases). The length of the CDR3 is 15 residues. Germline V gene data show CDR1 as SGHKS and CDR2 as YYEKEE (reference sequence). V was trimmed by 2 bases and J by 2 bases, leaving 10 bases between them. The CDR3 is CASSFAGINTGELFF. CDR3 nucleotides: TGTGCCAGCAGCTTTGCAGGGATTAACACCGGGGAGCTGTTTTTT.

This chain joins TRBV6-2 or TRBV6-3 and TRBJ2-3, with a weak D call TRBD2 (5 bases). The CDR3 is 15 amino acids. V dropped 2 bases and J dropped 6 bases, with 15 bases sitting between them. Per germline, CDR1 MNHEY and CDR2 SVGEGT. CDR3 loop: CASSYSGLRVDTQYF. Here the CDR3 DNA reads TGTGCCAGCAGTTACAGCGGTCTTAGGGTGGATACGCAGTATTTT.

This chain links TRBV5-1 with TRBJ2-2; no firm D call. The CDR3 is 13 amino acids. CDR1 SGHRS and CDR2 YFSETQ come from the germline V gene. Trimming cost V 0 bases and J 5 bases, with 5 bases left between them. The CDR3 bases are TGCGCCAGCAGCTTGGGCGCAACCGGGGAGCTGTTTTTT. Protein sequence: CASSLGATGELFF.

This clonotype has ten or more counts. The chain couples TRBV7-2 to TRBJ2-5; no clear D gene. The CDR3 is 14 residues long. Germline V lookup: CDR1 SGHTA, CDR2 FQGNSA. The V end lost 7 bases, the J end lost 0 bases, and 12 bases lay between the germline ends. The CDR3 region is CASTGGQHQETQYF. The CDR3 DNA sequence: TGTGCCAGCACGGGTGGGCAGCACCAAGAGACCCAGTACTTC. Looking up the rest from reference TRBV7-2 and TRBJ2-5 gives the full variable domain: GAGVSQSPSNKVTEKGKDVELRCDPISGHTALYWYRQSLGQGLEFLIYFQGNSAPDKSGLPSDRFSAERTGGSVSTLTIQRTQQEDSAVYLCASTGGQHQETQYFGPGTRLLVL.

The V gene is TRBV29-1, the J gene TRBJ2-7, with D possibly being TRBD2 (5 bases). This CDR3 has 11 amino acids. Trimming stripped 4 bases from V and 4 bases from J, with 8 bases between. Germline values: CDR1 SQVTM, CDR2 ANQGSEA. CDR3 sequence reads: CSVGESYEQYF. The CDR3 DNA reads as TGCAGCGTTGGGGAGAGTTACGAGCAGTACTTC.

This clonotype has only one observation. The rearrangement joins TRBV11-2 to TRBJ2-3; D possibly corresponds to TRBD2 (6 bases). In germline, CDR1 is SGHAT, CDR2 FQNNGV. The CDR3 sequence is 16 residues long. V was pared by 3 bases and J by 8 bases, with 21 bases between. As DNA, the CDR3 is TGTGCCAGCAGCTTTTCGGACTACCGGAGGAGCGGTACGCAGTATTTT. This gives the protein CASSFSDYRRSGTQYF. The full variable domain, its missing parts supplied by reference TRBV11-2 and TRBJ2-3, is EAGVAQSPRYKIIEKRQSVAFWCNPISGHATLYWYQQILGQGPKLLIQFQNNGVVDDSQLPKDRFSAERLKGVDSTLKIQPAKLEDSAVYLCASSFSDYRRSGTQYFGPGTRLTVL.

The rearrangement joins TRBV9 to TRBJ2-6; no clear D gene. CDR1 is SGDLS, CDR2 YYNGEE, per germline. The V and J ends lost 1 base and 1 base respectively, with 6 bases between them. The CDR3 spans 15 residues. CDR3 region: CASSVTGSGANVLTF. DNA for the CDR3: TGTGCCAGCAGCGTAACCGGATCTGGGGCCAACGTCCTGACTTTC.

J is TRBJ2-2 and V is TRBV10-3, with a weak D call TRBD1 (6 bases). The CDR3 has 15 amino acids. Trimming removed 2 bases from V and 7 bases from J, with 14 bases in between. Germline values: CDR1 ENHRY, CDR2 SYGVKD. CDR3 coding DNA: TGTGCCATCAGTGAGGGGACACCAAAGGGCGGGGAGCTGTTTTTT. Protein: CAISEGTPKGGELFF.

V gene TRBV2 combines with J gene TRBJ1-2; D gene unclear. V lost 2 bases and J 4 bases, leaving 8 bases between the germline ends. The CDR3 covers 13 residues. Per germline, CDR1 SNHLY and CDR2 FYNNEI. The CDR3: CASSETPIYGYTF. The DNA of the CDR3 is TGTGCCAGCAGTGAAACGCCGATCTATGGCTACACCTTC.

The rearrangement joins TRBV6-1 to TRBJ2-1; TRBD2 agrees at 14 bases. J was trimmed by 2 bases and V by 6 bases; bases with no gene match: 9. The germline V gene has CDR1 MNHNS and CDR2 SASEGT. The CDR3 spans 18 residues. The CDR3 DNA reads as TGTGCCAGCAGAGACGGGACTAGCGGGAGAACAGCCTACAATGAGCAGTTCTTC. It is translated as CASRDGTSGRTAYNEQFF.

In DNA form, the CDR3 reads TGCAGCGTTGCAGCGATCTCTGGAAACACCATATATTTT. Amino acids: CSVAAISGNTIYF. The chain couples TRBV29-1 to TRBJ1-3; D gene unclear. CDR3 length: 13 residues. In germline, CDR1 is SQVTM, CDR2 ANQGSEA. Trimming took 4 bases from V and 0 from J, leaving 7 bases between them.

This clonotype was recorded a few times. The genes are TRBV6-5 and TRBJ2-3; D may match TRBD1 or TRBD2 (5 bases each). This CDR3 region has 14 residues. Germline V gives CDR1 MNHEY, CDR2 SVGAGI. V was cut by 2 bases and J by 3 bases, with 9 bases left in between. The CDR3 nucleotides are TGTGCCAGCAGTTACCTAGCAGGGACAGATACGCAGTATTTT. This encodes CASSYLAGTDTQYF.

This clonotype turned up a few times. The chain joins TRBV28 to TRBJ2-7; a weak D match, TRBD1 (5 bases). Germline values: CDR1 MDHEN, CDR2 SYDVKM. Trimming took 9 bases from V and 4 from J, leaving 19 bases between them. CDR3 length: 14 amino acids. For the CDR3, the DNA is TGTGCCAGTGCCCCACGACAGACCTATTACGAGCAGTACTTC. Residues: CASAPRQTYYEQYF.

This clonotype was recorded at least ten times. The chain combines TRBV5-4 with TRBJ2-2, with D uncertain. Per the germline V gene, CDR1 is SGHNT and CDR2 is YYREEE (reference sequence). This CDR3 comprises 13 residues. Deletions cut 4 bases from V and 1 base from J, with 5 bases between. The CDR3 loop is CASSGRNTGELFF. In nucleotides, the CDR3 is TGTGCCAGCAGCGGAAGGAACACCGGGGAGCTGTTTTTT.

The chain is built from TRBV29-1 and TRBJ2-1; no clear D gene. CDR1 SQVTM and CDR2 ANQGSEA come from the germline V gene. V was trimmed by 7 bases and J by 7 bases, leaving 17 bases between them. The CDR3 is made up of 13 amino acids. The CDR3 region is CSAQRRSPNEQFF. The CDR3 bases are TGCAGCGCACAGAGAAGATCCCCTAATGAGCAGTTCTTC.

This clonotype was observed a few times. The rearrangement uses TRBV6-1 and TRBJ2-3, with no clear D. V was trimmed by 5 bases and J by 0 bases, leaving 9 bases between them. Looked up from germline, CDR1 is MNHNS and CDR2 is SASEGT. CDR3 length: 14 amino acids. The CDR3, as DNA: TGTGCCAGCAGTCCCATCACCAGCACAGATACGCAGTATTTT. Translating gives CASSPITSTDTQYF.

There are a few counts of this clonotype. The rearrangement joins TRBV11-2 to TRBJ1-6; D uncertain. Trimming removed 5 bases at V and 7 bases at J, with 12 bases between. This CDR3 is built from 14 residues. The germline V gene has CDR1 SGHAT and CDR2 FQNNGV. Here the CDR3 reads CASSAHGVNSPLHF. The CDR3 DNA reads as TGTGCCAGCAGCGCCCACGGGGTAAATTCACCCCTCCACTTT.

The chain couples TRBV6-2 or TRBV6-3 to TRBJ2-5; D might be TRBD2 (6 bases). The length of the CDR3 is 15 residues. CDR1 and CDR2 from the germline V gene are MNHEY and SVGEGT. Trimming cost V 5 bases and J 7 bases, with 20 bases left between them. The CDR3 here is CASSGPLAKWATQYF. DNA for the CDR3: TGTGCCAGCAGTGGACCACTAGCCAAGTGGGCGACCCAGTACTTC.

This clonotype was detected ten times or more. This chain joins TRBV28 and TRBJ2-2; D is unresolved. Germline V lookup: CDR1 MDHEN, CDR2 SYDVKM. The CDR3 length is 15 residues. V shed 2 bases and J shed 0 bases, with 7 bases lying between them. The CDR3 sequence is CASSLGSTNTGELFF. The DNA of the CDR3 is TGTGCCAGCAGTTTAGGCAGTACGAACACCGGGGAGCTGTTTTTT.

This clonotype was detected many times. The gene calls are TRBV7-2 and TRBJ1-6; TRBD1 aligns across 8 bases. CDR1 is SGHTA and CDR2 is FQGNSA in the germline V gene. Trimming removed 1 base from V and 9 bases from J; junction bases left unmatched: 8. This CDR3 is 16 amino acids long. This chain's CDR3 is CASSLGGQGYPSPLHF. The CDR3 coding sequence is TGTGCCAGCAGCTTAGGAGGACAGGGTTATCCTTCACCCCTCCACTTT.

This clonotype was picked up a small number of times. The genes are TRBV28 and TRBJ1-6; TRBD1 is a possible D gene (5 bases). This CDR3 comprises 15 residues. V lost 8 bases and J 5 bases, leaving 16 bases between the germline ends. Germline assignment: CDR1 MDHEN and CDR2 SYDVKM. CDR3 sequence (DNA): TGTGCCAGCGGGGTGTGGGGGGGGGATAATTCACCCCTCCACTTT. It translates to CASGVWGGDNSPLHF.

The chain is built from TRBV11-2 and TRBJ2-7; D remains ambiguous. Between the trimmed V and J ends, which lost 0 bases and 3 bases, there was a span of 9 bases. This CDR3 is built from 14 residues. Germline CDR1 reads SGHAT; CDR2 reads FQNNGV. The CDR3 protein is CASSLDSKHYEQYF. CDR3 sequence (DNA): TGTGCCAGCAGCTTAGACAGCAAACACTACGAGCAGTACTTC. Supplemented by reference TRBV11-2 and TRBJ2-7, the full variable domain reads EAGVAQSPRYKIIEKRQSVAFWCNPISGHATLYWYQQILGQGPKLLIQFQNNGVVDDSQLPKDRFSAERLKGVDSTLKIQPAKLEDSAVYLCASSLDSKHYEQYFGPGTRLTVT.

Ten or more counts support this clonotype. The chain recombines TRBV28 with TRBJ2-7, with a possible D match to TRBD2 (5 bases). Germline loops: CDR1 MDHEN, CDR2 SYDVKM. The CDR3 contains 13 residues. The V end was cut by 6 bases, the J end by 1 base, with 10 bases between. The CDR3 region is CASRVDSSYEQYF. CDR3 coding DNA: TGTGCCAGCAGGGTGGACTCATCCTACGAGCAGTACTTC.